The 27 T cell receptor beta chains below come from one sample, sequenced in a study of technical replicates of blood from several donors. The method was immunoSEQ multiplex PCR; TCRdb's version includes in-frame clones alone and lacks a portion of them. The sample lists 65,000 to 85,000 clones, 94% seen once, with approximately 0.4% in the top ten. Sequenced sample: T cells isolated from PBMCs. The receptors originated from a human donor in good health.

DNA for the CDR3: TGTGCCAGTAGTATAGGTGGACTAGCCCCAGAGACCCAGTACTTC. Residues: CASSIGGLAPETQYF. The chain combines TRBV19 with TRBJ2-5; 8 bases align to TRBD2. V shed 1 base, J shed 4 bases, and the junction held 5 bases outside the gene matches. The CDR3 consists of 15 residues. CDR1 LNHDA and CDR2 SQIVND come from the germline V gene (reference sequence).

This clone was counted a single time. This chain uses TRBV11-2 with TRBJ2-5, with a possible D match to TRBD2 (6 bases). CDR1 and CDR2 (germline): SGHAT, FQNNGV. V lost 8 bases and J 5 bases, leaving 12 bases between the germline ends. CDR3 length: 12 residues. CDR3 sequence: CASLGTFETQYF. In DNA form, the CDR3 reads TGTGCCAGCTTAGGGACTTTTGAGACCCAGTACTTC.

The chain carries TRBV6-1 and TRBJ1-4; unclear D gene. The germline CDR1 and CDR2 sequences are MNHNS and SASEGT. V was shortened by 2 bases and J by 5 bases, with 9 bases between the two germline ends. CDR3 length equals 14 residues. CDR3 bases: TGTGCCAGCAGTGAAAGGCGGCTAAATGAAAAACTGTTTTTT. This gives the protein CASSERRLNEKLFF.

The chain recombines TRBV28 with TRBJ1-1, with D unresolved. The length of the CDR3 is 16 residues. Germline V gene data show CDR1 as MDHEN and CDR2 as SYDVKM. Trimming pared 4 bases from V and 1 base from J, leaving 16 bases between. CDR3 nucleotides: TGTGCCAGCAGTTCACTAATTCGTCGAGAGAACACTGAAGCTTTCTTT. This encodes CASSSLIRRENTEAFF.

This chain uses TRBV27 with TRBJ2-7; 8 bases align to TRBD1. Germline CDR1 MNHEY, CDR2 SMNVEV (reference sequence). The CDR3 is 15 amino acids. The J segment lost 0 bases and the V segment lost 4 bases, leaving 5 bases of the junction unmatched. In DNA form, the CDR3 reads TGTGCCAGCAGTTGGGACAGGTTCAGCTCCTACGAGCAGTACTTC. Protein sequence: CASSWDRFSSYEQYF.

The table lists this clone with a few counts. The chain is built from TRBV4-1 and TRBJ1-1; no reliable D call. V shed 10 bases and J shed 5 bases, with 14 bases lying between them. Germline V gene data show CDR1 as MGHRA and CDR2 as YSYEKL. The CDR3 consists of 12 residues. The CDR3 region has the DNA TGCGCCACCTCGCCCCCGGGGACTGAAGCTTTCTTT. Protein product: CATSPPGTEAFF.

Written as DNA, the CDR3 is TGCAGCGTCCTACCGGGGTACAGCGAGGCAGGCGAAAAACTGTTTTTT. Translating it yields CSVLPGYSEAGEKLFF. The genes are TRBV29-1 and TRBJ1-4; D is unresolved. This CDR3 contains 16 residues. CDR1 and CDR2 from the germline V gene are SQVTM and ANQGSEA. Trimming removed 6 bases from V and 8 bases from J, with 25 bases in between.

This sequence joins TRBV28 and TRBJ1-5, with a tentative D call TRBD1 (6 bases). Germline CDR1 is MDHEN and CDR2 is SYDVKM. The CDR3 runs to 15 residues. The V end lost 1 base, the J end lost 0 bases, and 7 bases lay between the germline ends. The CDR3 protein is CASSLLGGSNQPQHF. The CDR3 DNA is TGTGCCAGCAGTTTATTAGGGGGTAGCAATCAGCCCCAGCATTTT.

The chain employs TRBV6-5 and TRBJ1-2, with D perhaps matching TRBD1 (5 bases). Germline V gene lookup returns CDR1 MNHEY and CDR2 SVGAGI. V was pared by 5 bases and J by 5 bases, with 6 bases between. There are 11 residues in the CDR3. CDR3 residues: CASSPGYGYTF. CDR3 coding DNA: TGTGCCAGCAGTCCAGGGTATGGCTACACCTTC.

V gene TRBV10-3 combines with J gene TRBJ1-1, with D possibly matching TRBD1 (6 bases). V was trimmed by 4 bases and J by 4 bases, leaving 16 bases between them. Germline CDR1 ENHRY, CDR2 SYGVKD. The CDR3 is 15 amino acids. Written as DNA, the CDR3 is TGTGCCATCAGTGGGATATTAACAGGGATCACTGAAGCTTTCTTT. It codes for CAISGILTGITEAFF.

This clone was picked up a small number of times. The V gene is TRBV19, the J gene TRBJ2-7; D call uncertain. Germline values: CDR1 LNHDA, CDR2 SQIVND (reference sequence). V lost 5 bases to trimming and J lost 2 bases, with 13 bases between them. The CDR3 has 14 amino acids. This chain's CDR3 is CASSPLYAAYEQYF. CDR3 sequence (DNA): TGTGCCAGTAGTCCCCTCTATGCGGCCTACGAGCAGTACTTC.

The chain recombines TRBV4-1 with TRBJ2-3, with 11 nucleotides matching TRBD2. This CDR3 contains 15 residues. In germline, CDR1 is MGHRA, CDR2 YSYEKL. With V trimmed by 1 base and J by 3 bases, 0 bases remained unmatched. The CDR3 spells CASSQVAGGTDTQYF. In nucleotides, the CDR3 is TGCGCCAGCAGCCAAGTAGCGGGAGGGACAGATACGCAGTATTTT.

This clone appeared once. The chain is built from TRBV10-2 and TRBJ2-7, with 14 bases fitting TRBD2. Germline CDR1 and CDR2: WSHSY and SAAADI. This CDR3 has 14 amino acids. After removal of 8 bases from V and 6 bases from J, the junction contained 6 bases not matched to a gene. CDR3 in DNA: TGCGCCAGCGGGACTAGCGGGAGAGGAATCGAGCAGTACTTC. Its protein product is CASGTSGRGIEQYF.

The V gene is TRBV2, the J gene TRBJ2-3; D gene uncertain. The CDR3 covers 13 residues. V gave up 7 bases and J gave up 4 bases, with 12 bases separating them. The germline V gene has CDR1 SNHLY and CDR2 FYNNEI. The CDR3 DNA reads as TGTGCCAGCAACCTAGAAAGTCCAGATACGCAGTATTTT. This encodes CASNLESPDTQYF. Full variable domain (missing parts from reference TRBV2 and TRBJ2-3): EPEVTQTPSHQVTQMGQEVILRCVPISNHLYFYWYRQILGQKVEFLVSFYNNEISEKSEIFDDQFSVERPDGSNFTLKIRSTKLEDSAMYFCASNLESPDTQYFGPGTRLTVL.

V usage is TRBV11-2 and J usage is TRBJ2-1; 9 bases fit TRBD1. Trimming at V came to 5 bases and at J to 6 bases, leaving 11 bases not matched to a gene. Germline CDR1 is SGHAT and CDR2 is FQNNGV. The CDR3 covers 16 residues. The CDR3: CASSKRRDRETNEQFF. CDR3 coding DNA: TGTGCCAGCAGCAAAAGGAGGGACAGGGAAACCAATGAGCAGTTCTTC.

The chain has TRBV5-1 and TRBJ1-5, with TRBD1 identical over 9 bases. Trimming took 4 bases from V and 5 from J; bases not matched to a gene: 7. CDR3 length: 15 amino acids. Germline assignment: CDR1 SGHRS and CDR2 YFSETQ. The CDR3 region is CASSMGQGEDQPQHF. CDR3 DNA: TGCGCCAGCAGCATGGGACAGGGCGAAGATCAGCCCCAGCATTTT. Variable domain in full (rest from reference TRBV5-1 and TRBJ1-5): KAGVTQTPRYLIKTRGQQVTLSCSPISGHRSVSWYQQTPGQGLQFLFEYFSETQRNKGNFPGRFSGRQFSNSRSEMNVSTLELGDSALYLCASSMGQGEDQPQHFGDGTRLSIL.

The rearrangement links TRBV4-2 to TRBJ2-7, with D hard to call. CDR3 length equals 15 residues. Trimming cost V 1 base and J 0 bases, with 10 bases left between them. CDR1 is LGHNA and CDR2 is YNFKEQ in the germline V gene. CDR3 DNA sequence: TGTGCCAGCAGCCAAGGTCTGACTGGCTCCTACGAGCAGTACTTC. Translating it yields CASSQGLTGSYEQYF.

The chain joins TRBV2 to TRBJ2-2; 10 bases agree with TRBD2. Germline values: CDR1 SNHLY, CDR2 FYNNEI. The V segment lost 6 bases and the J segment 1 base; nucleotides outside the gene matches: 2. This CDR3 is built from 15 residues. The CDR3 loop reads CASSGLAENTGELFF. The CDR3 DNA reads as TGTGCCAGCAGCGGACTAGCGGAGAACACCGGGGAGCTGTTTTTT.

The chain is built from TRBV6-5 and TRBJ2-7, with D maybe TRBD2 (6 bases). This CDR3 is built from 13 residues. Germline CDR1 reads MNHEY; CDR2 reads SVGAGI. V was clipped by 6 bases and J by 5 bases, with 14 bases between them. CDR3 coding DNA: TGTGCCAGCAGATCCTTGGGACTCCACGAGCAGTACTTC. It encodes CASRSLGLHEQYF.

This chain uses TRBV7-9 with TRBJ2-3; D ambiguous. The germline V gene encodes CDR1 SEHNR and CDR2 FQNEAQ (reference sequence). V was shortened by 5 bases and J by 3 bases, with 9 bases between the two germline ends. There are 13 residues in the CDR3. This CDR3 is CASSPPSTDTQYF. CDR3 in DNA: TGTGCCAGCAGCCCCCCTTCGACAGATACGCAGTATTTT.

This clone was seen just once. V gene TRBV29-1 combines with J gene TRBJ1-4, with D unresolved. Germline CDR1 reads SQVTM; CDR2 reads ANQGSEA. The CDR3 is 13 residues long. Deletions cut 7 bases from V and 7 bases from J, with 16 bases between. This chain's CDR3 is CSAGGSGGEKLFF. The CDR3 nucleotides are TGCAGCGCTGGAGGGTCCGGAGGTGAAAAACTGTTTTTT.

V gene TRBV9 combines with J gene TRBJ2-3; 13 bases fit TRBD2. Germline lookup yields CDR1 SGDLS and CDR2 YYNGEE. Unmatched junction bases numbered 6, after V lost 4 bases and J lost 4 bases. This CDR3 is 16 amino acids long. As DNA, the CDR3 is TGTGCCAGCAGCTTTGGGACTAGCGGGATCGCAGATACGCAGTATTTT. Translation gives CASSFGTSGIADTQYF.

The chain is built from TRBV6-6 and TRBJ2-7; 7 bases line up with TRBD1. Germline V gives CDR1 MNHNY, CDR2 SVGAGI (reference sequence). Unmatched junction bases numbered 2, after V lost 4 bases and J lost 2 bases. The CDR3 is 13 amino acids. The CDR3, as DNA: TGTGCCAGCAGTTCGGACAGGCCCTACGAGCAGTACTTC. The encoded protein is CASSSDRPYEQYF.

The V and J genes are TRBV19 and TRBJ2-7, with TRBD2 matching 10 bases. CDR1 and CDR2 (germline): LNHDA, SQIVND (reference sequence). V shed 5 bases and J 5 bases; nucleotides not matched to a gene: 12. CDR3 length equals 16 residues. CDR3 nucleotides: TGTGCCAGTAGTCAAACTAGCGGGGCTATAACCCACGAGCAGTACTTC. Amino acids: CASSQTSGAITHEQYF.

V and J are TRBV27 and TRBJ1-1; 7 bases line up with TRBD1. This CDR3 region has 15 residues. Germline V lookup: CDR1 MNHEY, CDR2 SMNVEV (reference sequence). The J segment lost 5 bases and the V segment lost 2 bases, leaving 8 bases of the junction unmatched. CDR3 in DNA: TGTGCCAGCAGTTTACGACAGGGTAGAGAAACTGAAGCTTTCTTT. It is translated as CASSLRQGRETEAFF.

The V and J genes are TRBV5-1 and TRBJ2-7, with D tentatively TRBD1 (5 bases). CDR3 length equals 16 residues. V lost 0 bases to trimming and J lost 3 bases, with 16 bases between them. Germline V gene lookup returns CDR1 SGHRS and CDR2 YFSETQ. For the CDR3, the DNA is TGCGCCAGCAGCTTGGCCATACGAAATCAGGGCTACGAGCAGTACTTC. Translating gives CASSLAIRNQGYEQYF.

V gene TRBV6-5 combines with J gene TRBJ2-7; TRBD2 matches 11 bases. V shed 2 bases, J shed 6 bases, and the junction held 6 bases outside the gene matches. The CDR3 has 15 amino acids. Germline lookup yields CDR1 MNHEY and CDR2 SVGAGI. CDR3 sequence: CASSYSGTSGIEQYF. The CDR3 DNA is TGTGCCAGCAGTTACAGTGGGACTAGCGGTATCGAGCAGTACTTC.